Below, 15 T cell receptor beta chains from the same sample are listed, as sequenced in a study of CD8 T cells in Susac syndrome. Random hexamers served to reverse transcribe roughly 0.45 to 1 ug RNA. Via MiXCR, TCRdb re-called the immunoSEQ multiplex PCR reads, giving one row per CDR3 protein. The data show some 120,000 distinct CDR3 sequences, with roughly 94% seen just once and over 0.1% held by the top ten. Sequenced sample: CD4+ T cells from PBMCs. Receptor source: a human donor with multiple sclerosis.

This chain connects TRBV4-3 to TRBJ1-1; D remains unclear. Trimming took 5 bases from V and 4 from J, leaving 14 bases between them. There are 14 residues in the CDR3. Germline CDR1 LGHNA, CDR2 YSLEER. The CDR3 sequence is CASSSLPIGTEAFF. The CDR3 DNA sequence: TGCGCCAGCAGCTCCCTCCCAATCGGCACTGAAGCTTTCTTT.

This chain uses TRBV19 with TRBJ1-1; weak D call: TRBD1 (5 bases). Germline CDR1 is LNHDA and CDR2 is SQIVND (reference sequence). Trimming cost V 5 bases and J 4 bases, with 17 bases left between them. The CDR3 has 15 residues. The CDR3 nucleotides are TGTGCCAGTAGTCTTACCGGGACTGGGGGCACTGAAGCTTTCTTT. The encoded protein is CASSLTGTGGTEAFF. The whole variable domain, filled in from reference TRBV19 and TRBJ1-1, reads DGGITQSPKYLFRKEGQNVTLSCEQNLNHDAMYWYRQDPGQGLRLIYYSQIVNDFQKGDIAEGYSVSREKKESFPLTVTSAQKNPTAFYLCASSLTGTGGTEAFFGQGTRLTVV.

The V call is TRBV7-2, the J call TRBJ1-5; the match to TRBD1 covers 7 bases. Germline V gives CDR1 SGHTA, CDR2 FQGNSA. CDR3 length equals 14 residues. With V trimmed by 5 bases and J by 6 bases, 7 bases remained unmatched. CDR3 region: CASSATGAPQPQHF. CDR3 sequence (DNA): TGTGCCAGCAGCGCTACAGGGGCACCTCAGCCCCAGCATTTT.

This clonotype occurred once. V and J are TRBV6-1 and TRBJ2-3, with D possibly being TRBD2 (5 bases). Germline V lookup: CDR1 MNHNS, CDR2 SASEGT. This CDR3 is 16 amino acids long. V was clipped by 3 bases and J by 0 bases, with 13 bases between them. The CDR3 sequence is CASSDPGSGSTDTQYF. CDR3 DNA sequence: TGTGCCAGCAGTGACCCGGGATCGGGTAGCACAGATACGCAGTATTTT.

This chain uses TRBV10-3 with TRBJ1-4, with D unresolved. The CDR3 extends over 12 amino acids. Germline V CDR1 and CDR2: ENHRY, SYGVKD. The V end was cut by 0 bases, the J end by 12 bases, with 8 bases between. The DNA for the CDR3 is TGTGCCATCAGTGAGTCGACTAGGCAACTGTTTTTT. It specifies CAISESTRQLFF.

V gene TRBV20-1 combines with J gene TRBJ1-5, with D unclear. This CDR3 has 12 amino acids. V gave up 1 base and J gave up 7 bases, with 8 bases separating them. Germline loops: CDR1 DFQATT, CDR2 SNEGSKA (reference sequence). The CDR3, as DNA: TGCAGTGCTAGAGGGGGTGGACAGCCCCAGCATTTT. Its translation: CSARGGGQPQHF.

This rearrangement joins TRBV20-1 to TRBJ1-2; D gene ambiguous. Looked up from germline, CDR1 is DFQATT and CDR2 is SNEGSKA (reference sequence). The V end lost 2 bases, the J end lost 4 bases, and 20 bases lay between the germline ends. The CDR3 sequence is 16 residues long. CDR3 DNA sequence: TGCAGTGCTAGAATCCCGGGCCTAGAGGTAGTCTATGGCTACACCTTC. Amino acid sequence: CSARIPGLEVVYGYTF.

The chain joins TRBV6-1 to TRBJ1-4, with TRBD1 as a possible D gene (5 bases). The germline V gene encodes CDR1 MNHNS and CDR2 SASEGT. The CDR3 totals 14 residues. The germline V and J ends were trimmed by 10 bases and 4 bases, with 16 bases remaining between them. CDR3 DNA: TGTGCCATCTGGCCCGGGACCGTTAATGAAAAACTGTTTTTT. Its protein product is CAIWPGTVNEKLFF.

J is TRBJ1-1 and V is TRBV19, with 8 bases lining up with TRBD1. CDR1 and CDR2 (germline): LNHDA, SQIVND (reference sequence). V lost 4 bases and J lost 1; bases outside the gene matches: 5. The CDR3 length is 15 residues. CDR3 in DNA: TGTGCCAGTAGTACCGGGACAGGAGAGAACACTGAAGCTTTCTTT. It yields the protein CASSTGTGENTEAFF.

This chain links TRBV2 with TRBJ1-1; perhaps TRBD1 as D (5 bases). This CDR3 has 17 amino acids. Germline V gene sequence: CDR1 SNHLY, CDR2 FYNNEI. The V and J ends lost 2 bases and 3 bases respectively, with 19 bases between them. Here the CDR3 reads CASSERGQGIGDTEAFF. In DNA form, the CDR3 reads TGTGCCAGCAGTGAAAGGGGTCAGGGTATCGGGGACACTGAAGCTTTCTTT.

Written as DNA, the CDR3 is TGTGCCAGCATCCGGGAACAGAACACTGAAGCTTTCTTT. Residues: CASIREQNTEAFF. This sequence joins TRBV12-3 or TRBV12-4 and TRBJ1-1; D is ambiguous. The CDR3 length is 13 residues. Trimming took 7 bases from V and 1 from J, leaving 10 bases between them.

The V gene is TRBV7-9, the J gene TRBJ2-5; 9 bases are shared with TRBD2. With V trimmed by 5 bases and J by 1 base, 8 bases remained unmatched. CDR1 and CDR2 (germline): SEHNR, FQNEAQ (reference sequence). The CDR3 is made up of 16 amino acids. The CDR3 DNA reads as TGTGCCAGCAGCCCGGGCAGCGGGGGGAGCCAAGAGACCCAGTACTTC. This sequence encodes CASSPGSGGSQETQYF.

This clonotype was picked up one time. The V and J genes are TRBV5-1 and TRBJ2-7; the match to TRBD2 covers 10 bases. Germline V CDR1 and CDR2: SGHRS, YFSETQ. V trimming: 5 bases; J trimming: 2 bases; junction bases outside the gene matches: 7. CDR3 length: 15 amino acids. CDR3 amino acids: CASRSGLASTYEQYF. CDR3 nucleotides: TGCGCCAGCAGATCGGGACTAGCGTCCACCTACGAGCAGTACTTC.

The chain combines TRBV7-3 with TRBJ2-3; 8 nucleotides match TRBD1. There are 15 residues in the CDR3. Germline CDR1 and CDR2: SGHTA and FQGTGA. J lost 1 base, V lost 4 bases, and 4 bases had no gene match. The CDR3 DNA is TGTGCCAGCAGCTCGCCGACAGGGGGCACAGATACGCAGTATTTT. The encoded protein is CASSSPTGGTDTQYF.

V and J are TRBV29-1 and TRBJ1-4; weak D call: TRBD1 (6 bases). The CDR3 runs 13 residues. The V and J ends lost 6 bases and 4 bases respectively, with 12 bases between them. Germline V lookup: CDR1 SQVTM, CDR2 ANQGSEA. The CDR3 reads CSVRQAGNEKLFF. CDR3 in DNA: TGCAGCGTGAGACAGGCGGGTAATGAAAAACTGTTTTTT.